This T cell receptor (beta chain) came from a study of blood T cell repertoires in COVID-19. Original data processing: Reference gene primers were amplified, and this amplification served to estimate nucleated cell counts. Data came from immunoSEQ multiplex PCR; TCRdb stores just in-frame clones and leaves some out. The V and J calls and clone size come from that table; D and trimming were worked out from the DNA. The sample holds 490,000 or so clones; 88% are singletons and the top ten take 1.5% to 2%. Participants came from about 23 US areas, aged about 18 to 100 years. V lost 3 bases and J lost 9; bases outside the gene matches: 2. CDR1 and CDR2 (germline): GTSNPN, SVGIG (reference sequence). The CDR3 length is 13 residues. This clone was seen a few times.

The sequence came from a woman aged 40-49 years who had recovered from COVID-19. What was sequenced was PBMCs or T cells enriched from blood (not recorded which). The V and J genes are TRBV30 and TRBJ2-2; 12 positions match TRBD1. The CDR3 sequence: CAWRGQGAWELFF. The DNA for the CDR3 is TGTGCCTGGAGGGGACAGGGGGCGTGGGAGCTGTTTTTT.